A single sample is the source of the 9 T cell receptor beta chains below, sequenced in a study of human T cells and chemical hapten exposure. The time point here: pre-sensitization, week 0. As to treatment: therapeutic diphenylcyclopropenone sensitization with weekly scalp DPC. From the RACE reads, TCRdb called clonotypes with MiXCR, one entry per CDR3 protein. Of more than 300,000 distinct CDR3 sequences in the sample, around 5.5% were seen once. The source material was whole blood, sampled in connection with sensitization to the hapten diphenylcyclopropenone (DPC). These receptors originate from a woman aged 50 to 60 with alopecia areata. Some clones in this sample may be carry-over from other donors' samples.

This clonotype showed up many times. The chain links TRBV28 to TRBJ2-3; D is perhaps TRBD2 (5 bases). CDR1 MDHEN and CDR2 SYDVKM come from the germline V gene. This CDR3 comprises 13 residues. Trimming shortened V by 8 bases and J by 0 bases, and 9 bases separated the two germline ends. CDR3 residues: CASRTVSTDTQYF. CDR3 bases: TGTGCCAGCCGGACTGTAAGCACAGATACGCAGTATTTT. Looking up the rest from reference TRBV28 and TRBJ2-3 gives the full variable domain: DVKVTQSSRYLVKRTGEKVFLECVQDMDHENMFWYRQDPGLGLRLIYFSYDVKMKEKGDIPEGYSVSREKKERFSLILESASTNQTSMYLCASRTVSTDTQYFGPGTRLTVL.

This clonotype has a count of ten or more. V gene TRBV6-1 combines with J gene TRBJ1-1, with unresolved D. V was clipped by 3 bases and J by 0 bases, with 14 bases between them. The CDR3 is 16 amino acids. The germline V gene has CDR1 MNHNS and CDR2 SASEGT. CDR3 amino acids: CASSESGEAMNTEAFF. CDR3 DNA: TGTGCCAGCAGTGAGTCGGGAGAAGCCATGAACACTGAAGCTTTCTTT.

The chain uses TRBV3-1 and TRBJ1-1; D gene ambiguous. V was trimmed by 5 bases and J by 0 bases, leaving 16 bases between them. This CDR3 has 16 amino acids. Germline V gene sequence: CDR1 LGHDT, CDR2 YNNKEL (reference sequence). The CDR3 DNA is TGTGCCAGCAGCGCACTCCTAGCCCCTCTGAACACTGAAGCTTTCTTT. Translating it yields CASSALLAPLNTEAFF.

This clonotype was observed a few times. The V and J genes are TRBV19 and TRBJ2-6, with D unresolved. CDR3 length equals 18 residues. CDR1 and CDR2 from the germline V gene are LNHDA and SQIVND (reference sequence). V was pared by 3 bases and J by 4 bases, with 19 bases between. This chain's CDR3 is CASSMSAGTFLGANVLTF. DNA of the CDR3: TGTGCCAGTAGTATGTCGGCAGGAACCTTCCTGGGGGCCAACGTCCTGACTTTC.

This clonotype was found a few times. V is TRBV6-5 and J is TRBJ2-7; TRBD2 might be the D (6 bases). CDR3 length: 13 residues. Germline values: CDR1 MNHEY, CDR2 SVGAGI. Trimming shortened V by 10 bases and J by 7 bases, and 20 bases separated the two germline ends. The CDR3 protein is CATLSGHPWEQYF. The CDR3 coding sequence is TGTGCCACCCTTAGCGGTCATCCCTGGGAGCAGTACTTC.

This rearrangement joins TRBV12-3 or TRBV12-4 to TRBJ2-3; D may correspond to TRBD1 or TRBD2 (5 bases each). This CDR3 is 16 amino acids long. Trimming removed 5 bases at V and 1 base at J, with 16 bases between. DNA for the CDR3: TGTGCCAGCAGTATCCAGGGCGGGCGAGGCACAGATACGCAGTATTTT. Residues: CASSIQGGRGTDTQYF.

This clonotype was seen more than once but under ten times. The gene calls are TRBV7-3 and TRBJ1-1; D possibly corresponds to TRBD1 (5 bases). Germline V gene lookup returns CDR1 SGHTA and CDR2 FQGTGA. V lost 4 bases to trimming and J lost 3 bases, with 12 bases between them. CDR3 length equals 14 residues. The CDR3 DNA reads as TGTGCCAGCAGCTCCGGCCTAGGGGACACTGAAGCTTTCTTT. It translates to CASSSGLGDTEAFF.

This chain links TRBV7-8 with TRBJ1-4; D unclear. Germline V gives CDR1 SGHVS, CDR2 FQNEAQ. CDR3 length equals 15 residues. V was trimmed by 5 bases and J by 4 bases, leaving 14 bases between them. CDR3 bases: TGTGCCAGCAGCCCTTATGGGGTGGATAATGAAAAACTGTTTTTT. Translated, it gives CASSPYGVDNEKLFF.

This clonotype was observed at least ten times. The V call is TRBV7-8, the J call TRBJ2-5; 10 positions match TRBD2. V dropped 5 bases and J dropped 4; count of bases not matched to a gene: 10. The CDR3 sequence is 16 residues long. Germline CDR1 is SGHVS and CDR2 is FQNEAQ. The DNA of the CDR3 is TGTGCCAGCAGCCCCAGCGGGGGGGCAATAAGAGAGACCCAGTACTTC. Translation gives CASSPSGGAIRETQYF.